What follows are 20 T cell receptor beta chains derived from one specimen sequenced in a study of blood T cell repertoires in COVID-19. Here immunoSEQ multiplex PCR was the method, and the copy in TCRdb shows in-frame clones only, minus some. The table records hundreds of thousands of clones, approximately 88% of them present only once. The source material was PBMCs or T cells enriched from blood (not recorded which). The source of these receptors is a woman younger than 35 who had recovered from COVID-19.

This chain uses TRBV15 with TRBJ2-3; no clear D gene. The germline V gene encodes CDR1 LNHNV and CDR2 YYDKDF (reference sequence). The CDR3 is made up of 12 amino acids. Trimming removed 3 bases at V and 2 bases at J, with 3 bases between. CDR3 coding DNA: TGTGCCACCAGCAGGTACACAGATACGCAGTATTTT. This encodes CATSRYTDTQYF. Together with reference TRBV15 and TRBJ2-3, the CDR3 gives the full variable domain: DAMVIQNPRYQVTQFGKPVTLSCSQTLNHNVMYWYQQKSSQAPKLLFHYYDKDFNNEADTPDNFQSRRPNTSFCFLDIRSPGLGDTAMYLCATSRYTDTQYFGPGTRLTVL.

This clone was seen only once. The rearrangement links TRBV7-3 to TRBJ2-1, with D possibly being TRBD2 (6 bases). Germline lookup yields CDR1 SGHTA and CDR2 FQGTGA. Trimming took off 0 bases at V and 7 bases at J, with 19 bases between the two ends. The CDR3 is made up of 17 amino acids. The DNA of the CDR3 is TGTGCCAGCAGCTTAACGGGCGGGATTGTAAACCAAAATGAGCAGTTCTTC. It translates to CASSLTGGIVNQNEQFF.

This chain links TRBV27 with TRBJ1-1; D is possibly TRBD1 (5 bases). The V gene lost 5 bases and the J gene lost 11 bases, with 18 bases spanning the gap. The germline V gene encodes CDR1 MNHEY and CDR2 SMNVEV (reference sequence). The CDR3 loop spans 13 amino acids. The CDR3 here is CASSVSLAGWAFF. The CDR3 DNA reads as TGTGCCAGCAGTGTAAGCCTGGCAGGGTGGGCTTTCTTT.

The chain carries TRBV27 and TRBJ2-1; 13 nucleotides line up with TRBD2. Trimming at V came to 6 bases and at J to 7 bases, leaving 3 bases not matched to a gene. The CDR3 has 14 amino acids. CDR1 is MNHEY, CDR2 SMNVEV, per germline (reference sequence). CDR3 DNA sequence: TGTGCCAGCAGACTAGCGGGGGGGCTGAATGAGCAGTTCTTC. Translated, it gives CASRLAGGLNEQFF.

This sequence joins TRBV28 and TRBJ1-3; 11 bases fit TRBD1. CDR3 length: 14 amino acids. The V segment lost 6 bases and the J segment 8 bases; nucleotides outside the gene matches: 6. Germline CDR1 MDHEN, CDR2 SYDVKM. The CDR3 sequence is CASSNRDRGDTIYF. The CDR3 DNA follows: TGTGCCAGCAGCAACCGGGACAGGGGGGACACCATATATTTT.

The rearrangement joins TRBV11-3 to TRBJ2-5; TRBD2 agrees at 11 bases. Germline CDR1 is SGHNT and CDR2 is YENEEA. CDR3 length: 19 residues. J was trimmed by 5 bases and V by 5 bases; bases with no gene match: 19. CDR3 residues: CASSATDNTLLAGVETQYF. CDR3 nucleotide sequence: TGTGCCAGCAGCGCGACAGATAATACATTACTAGCGGGAGTGGAGACCCAGTACTTC.

The rearrangement uses TRBV5-4 and TRBJ2-7, with D perhaps TRBD2 (5 bases). V was shortened by 5 bases and J by 9 bases, with 18 bases between the two germline ends. Germline loops: CDR1 SGHNT, CDR2 YYREEE (reference sequence). This CDR3 spans 13 amino acids. Here the CDR3 reads CASSSEDRLVQYF. The CDR3, as DNA: TGTGCCAGCAGTTCGGAGGACCGCCTGGTGCAGTACTTC.

J is TRBJ1-5 and V is TRBV28; 7 nucleotides line up with TRBD1. The germline gives CDR1 MDHEN, CDR2 SYDVKM. V was clipped by 6 bases and J by 9 bases; unmatched bases: 11. This CDR3 is 14 amino acids long. This CDR3 is CASSRTGARRPQHF. The CDR3 DNA sequence: TGTGCCAGCAGCAGGACAGGCGCCCGTCGGCCCCAGCATTTT.

The chain couples TRBV7-8 to TRBJ2-7; D ambiguous. This CDR3 has 13 amino acids. Germline CDR1 SGHVS, CDR2 FQNEAQ. Between the trimmed V and J ends, which lost 7 bases and 0 bases, there was a span of 10 bases. The CDR3 sequence is CASTLLASYEQYF. As DNA, the CDR3 is TGTGCCAGCACCCTTTTGGCCTCCTACGAGCAGTACTTC.

In nucleotides, the CDR3 is TGTGCCAGCAGCTTAACGTGGGGGACTAGCGGGAGTACAGAGACCCAGTACTTC. Its protein is CASSLTWGTSGSTETQYF. J is TRBJ2-5 and V is TRBV7-8, with 14 nucleotides matching TRBD2. Germline V gives CDR1 SGHVS, CDR2 FQNEAQ. V shed 2 bases, J shed 4 bases, and the junction held 9 bases outside the gene matches. The CDR3 is 18 residues long.

The count of this clone is one. The chain employs TRBV19 and TRBJ1-2; the match to TRBD1 covers 10 bases. Germline-derived CDR1 and CDR2 are LNHDA and SQIVND (reference sequence). The length of the CDR3 is 15 residues. Unmatched junction bases numbered 5, after V lost 3 bases and J lost 4 bases. The CDR3 protein is CASSMGTGATYGYTF. The CDR3 nucleotides read TGTGCCAGTAGTATGGGGACAGGGGCGACCTATGGCTACACCTTC. The variable domain in full, completed from reference TRBV19 and TRBJ1-2, reads DGGITQSPKYLFRKEGQNVTLSCEQNLNHDAMYWYRQDPGQGLRLIYYSQIVNDFQKGDIAEGYSVSREKKESFPLTVTSAQKNPTAFYLCASSMGTGATYGYTFGSGTRLTVV.

This clone was found a few times. This sequence joins TRBV29-1 and TRBJ1-1; D ambiguous. The germline V gene encodes CDR1 SQVTM and CDR2 ANQGSEA. The CDR3 length is 11 residues. V dropped 7 bases and J dropped 6 bases, with 12 bases sitting between them. The CDR3 DNA is TGCAGCGCCGGTCTGCGGGCTGAAGCTTTCTTT. This translates into CSAGLRAEAFF.

This clone has at least ten counts. The rearrangement joins TRBV19 to TRBJ2-1; D unclear. Deletions cut 7 bases from V and 0 bases from J, with 13 bases between. This CDR3 has 15 amino acids. Germline V gene sequence: CDR1 LNHDA, CDR2 SQIVND (reference sequence). CDR3 coding DNA: TGTGCCAGTACCTCGCCCCTAAGCTCCTACAATGAGCAGTTCTTC. It is translated as CASTSPLSSYNEQFF.

This clone has a handful of counts. The gene calls are TRBV28 and TRBJ1-5; TRBD1 is a possible D gene (5 bases). The CDR3 sequence is 17 residues long. CDR1 MDHEN and CDR2 SYDVKM come from the germline V gene. V lost 2 bases and J 5 bases, leaving 19 bases between the germline ends. The CDR3 nucleotides read TGTGCCAGCAGTTTAGGGGGGTGGGGCAGCCCCCATCAGCCCCAGCATTTT. Translated, it gives CASSLGGWGSPHQPQHF.

The genes are TRBV7-2 and TRBJ2-4; no firm D call. Trimming took 5 bases from V and 3 from J, leaving 14 bases between them. In germline, CDR1 is SGHTA, CDR2 FQGNSA. The CDR3 totals 15 residues. The DNA for the CDR3 is TGTGCCAGCAGCCCCGGTCCCGCGGACAAAAACATTCAGTACTTC. Translation gives CASSPGPADKNIQYF.

The rearrangement uses TRBV18 and TRBJ1-2; tentatively, D is TRBD1 (6 bases). The CDR3 is 14 residues long. The germline CDR1 and CDR2 sequences are KGHSH and LQKENI. V was clipped by 3 bases and J by 3 bases, with 11 bases between them. The CDR3 DNA reads TGTGCCAGCTCACCGGGGCAGGGGTACTATGGCTACACCTTC. This sequence encodes CASSPGQGYYGYTF.

This clone has a count of ten or more. The rearrangement links TRBV11-3 to TRBJ2-7; 11 bases are shared with TRBD2. V trimming: 4 bases; J trimming: 5 bases; junction bases outside the gene matches: 10. CDR1 is SGHNT and CDR2 is YENEEA in the germline V gene. The CDR3 is 16 amino acids. CDR3 protein: CASSSTPGTSGNEQYF. The CDR3 coding sequence is TGTGCCAGCAGCTCTACCCCCGGGACTAGCGGAAACGAGCAGTACTTC.

This clone is a singleton in its sample. Written as DNA, the CDR3 is TGTGCCAGCAGTTTGGCAGGGTACCATGGCTACACCTTC. This codes for CASSLAGYHGYTF. The rearrangement joins TRBV28 to TRBJ1-2, with a weak D call TRBD1 (5 bases). The CDR3 has 13 residues. Germline loops: CDR1 MDHEN, CDR2 SYDVKM. The V end was cut by 3 bases, the J end by 6 bases, with 11 bases between.

The chain employs TRBV5-4 and TRBJ2-2; D may be TRBD2 (5 bases). Trimming took 2 bases from V and 0 from J, leaving 11 bases between them. The CDR3 sequence is 16 residues long. Germline V gene lookup returns CDR1 SGHNT and CDR2 YYREEE (reference sequence). CDR3 coding DNA: TGTGCCAGCAGCTTTGAGGGCGCCCCGAACACCGGGGAGCTGTTTTTT. Amino acids: CASSFEGAPNTGELFF.

Of note for this clone: This sample includes further DNA sequences coding for the same CDR3. The J gene is TRBJ1-1, the V gene TRBV6-5, with 7 positions matching TRBD1. Germline trimming cut 9 bases from V and 0 bases from J; bases unmatched to any gene: 4. The CDR3 sequence is 13 residues long. Per the germline V gene, CDR1 is MNHEY and CDR2 is SVGAGI. DNA of the CDR3: TGTGCCAGTAGACAGGGATTGAACACTGAAGCTTTCTTT. Translating it yields CASRQGLNTEAFF.